One sample yielded the 8 T cell receptor beta chains listed below, sequenced in a study of beta chain features in type 1 diabetes (dated by TCRdb to 2016 to 2019). Points the paper makes about the study in general: A moderate but significant shortening of TCRB CDR3 length was observed in type 1 diabetes patients in all four CD4+ subsets.

These receptors lack a known antigen. The library was generated by the immunoSEQ multiplex PCR assay. All of the isolated RNA was reverse transcribed with the High Capacity cDNA Reverse Transcription Kit, so expressed TCRB transcripts were sequenced. Held by TCRdb, this immuneACCESS table contains in-frame sequences only and omits some clones. Under half of the omission traces to an unresolved V gene where checked; the cause of the rest is unknown. This sample comprises roughly 400,000 clones, around a tenth of them detected only once. About 0.64% of the sample belongs to the ten largest clones. Sequenced material: central memory CD4+ T cells from blood. Receptors were obtained from a young man with type 1 diabetes.

CDR3 in amino acids: CASSPQGAYEQYF. The CDR3 DNA is TGCGCCAGCAGCCCACAGGGGGCTTACGAGCAGTACTTC. The genes are TRBV5-1 and TRBJ2-7, with 9 positions matching TRBD1. From germline, CDR1 is SGHRS and CDR2 YFSETQ. Trimming removed 4 bases from V and 4 bases from J; junction bases left unmatched: 3. The CDR3 is made up of 13 amino acids. The full variable domain, with the rest looked up from reference TRBV5-1 and TRBJ2-7, is KAGVTQTPRYLIKTRGQQVTLSCSPISGHRSVSWYQQTPGQGLQFLFEYFSETQRNKGNFPGRFSGRQFSNSRSEMNVSTLELGDSALYLCASSPQGAYEQYFGPGTRLTVT.

This chain links TRBV5-1 with TRBJ2-3; D gene unclear. The germline gives CDR1 SGHRS, CDR2 YFSETQ. Trimming cost V 0 bases and J 0 bases, with 8 bases left between them. CDR3 length equals 15 residues. This CDR3 reads CASSLAVGSTDTQYF. The CDR3 DNA follows: TGCGCCAGCAGCTTGGCTGTCGGGAGCACAGATACGCAGTATTTT. The full variable domain, in which reference TRBV5-1 and TRBJ2-3 provide the parts outside the CDR3, is KAGVTQTPRYLIKTRGQQVTLSCSPISGHRSVSWYQQTPGQGLQFLFEYFSETQRNKGNFPGRFSGRQFSNSRSEMNVSTLELGDSALYLCASSLAVGSTDTQYFGPGTRLTVL.

This clone was counted between two and nine times. CDR3: CASSLPYSYEQYF. As DNA, the CDR3 is TGTGCCAGCAGTTTGCCATACTCCTACGAGCAGTACTTC. The J gene is TRBJ2-7, the V gene TRBV28; unclear D gene. V shed 3 bases and J shed 0 bases, with 6 bases lying between them. Germline V CDR1 and CDR2: MDHEN, SYDVKM. The CDR3 loop spans 13 amino acids.

V usage is TRBV5-4 and J usage is TRBJ1-2; unclear D gene. Trimming took 5 bases from V and 2 from J, leaving 10 bases between them. The length of the CDR3 is 13 residues. From germline, CDR1 is SGHNT and CDR2 YYREEE (reference sequence). In nucleotides, the CDR3 is TGTGCCAGCAGTCAGGACGGGAACTATGGCTACACCTTC. Amino acids: CASSQDGNYGYTF.

The chain employs TRBV4-2 and TRBJ2-1; 9 nucleotides align to TRBD2. This CDR3 contains 17 residues. Germline V gene sequence: CDR1 LGHNA, CDR2 YNFKEQ. The V and J ends lost 0 bases and 15 bases, in that order; junction bases with no gene match: 18. This CDR3 reads CASSQDLTAGGPVGGFF. In nucleotides, the CDR3 is TGTGCCAGCAGCCAAGATCTGACGGCGGGAGGGCCCGTTGGGGGGTTCTTC.

The sample holds a few counts of this clone. The gene calls are TRBV28 and TRBJ2-7; D is perhaps TRBD2 (6 bases). The CDR3 runs 13 residues. The germline CDR1 and CDR2 sequences are MDHEN and SYDVKM. Trimming pared 5 bases from V and 2 bases from J, leaving 10 bases between. CDR3 residues: CASSRLEAYEQYF. The CDR3 DNA reads TGTGCCAGCAGTCGACTAGAAGCCTACGAGCAGTACTTC.

The table lists this clone with a few counts. The chain combines TRBV7-8 with TRBJ1-1, with TRBD1 as a possible D gene (6 bases). This CDR3 contains 13 residues. Germline V gives CDR1 SGHVS, CDR2 FQNEAQ. V was pared by 1 base and J by 10 bases, with 13 bases between. The CDR3 nucleotides are TGTGCCAGCAGCTTAGGTGGGGGGCTCGTAGCTTTCTTT. Encoded protein: CASSLGGGLVAFF.

The chain has TRBV28 and TRBJ1-1, with a tentative D call TRBD1 (5 bases). This CDR3 spans 13 amino acids. Trimming removed 5 bases from V and 3 bases from J, with 10 bases in between. In germline, CDR1 is MDHEN, CDR2 SYDVKM. The CDR3 DNA follows: TGTGCCAGCAGTACGGGGGTATACACTGAAGCTTTCTTT. The encoded protein is CASSTGVYTEAFF.